These T cell receptor beta chains were read from a single sample in a study of shared clonotypes between healthy human individuals. The protocol was immunoSEQ multiplex PCR, while the TCRdb copy is restricted to in-frame clones and leaves out a portion. This sample has approximately 460,000 clones, with approximately 71% found just once. Sequenced material: PBMCs. These receptors all stem from a woman aged 40 to 49 in good health. Some clones in this sample may be carry-over from other donors' samples. Both conserved end residues are part of each CDR3. Each record gives: D gene, J gene, V gene, clone size, CDR3 protein, CDR3 DNA. A D gene is named only where the DNA matches it firmly. Size values are once, few and many counts, or a class for expanded clones, and some rows have none.

NA TRBJ1-1 TRBV5-1 NA CASSLTGTILNTEAFF TGCGCCAGCAGCCTTACCGGGACCATCTTGAACACTGAAGCTTTCTTT
TRBD1 TRBJ1-2 TRBV10-3 NA CAISEHGTGANYGYTF TGTGCCATCAGTGAGCATGGGACAGGCGCTAACTATGGCTACACCTTC
NA TRBJ1-5 TRBV19 NA CASSSGVEPQHF TGTGCCAGTAGTTCAGGAGTCGAGCCCCAGCATTTT
TRBD1 TRBJ2-4 TRBV28 NA CASSSSGQDVAKNIQYF TGTGCCAGCAGTTCCTCCGGACAGGACGTAGCCAAAAACATTCAGTACTTC
NA TRBJ2-2 TRBV5-6 NA CASSLGFGTGELFF TGTGCCAGCAGCTTAGGGTTCGGCACCGGGGAGCTGTTTTTT
NA TRBJ2-5 TRBV5-6 NA CASSLQGRETQYF TGTGCCAGCAGCCTACAGGGGAGGGAGACCCAGTACTTC
NA TRBJ2-6 TRBV29-1 NA CSVEDPGESGANVLTF TGCAGCGTTGAAGATCCCGGGGAATCTGGGGCCAACGTCCTGACTTTC
TRBD2 TRBJ2-5 TRBV4-2 NA CASSQSAGAQETQYF TGTGCCAGCAGCCAGTCAGCGGGGGCCCAAGAGACCCAGTACTTC
NA TRBJ1-1 TRBV30 many CAWSLGQKRNTEAFF TGTGCCTGGAGCCTTGGACAGAAAAGGAACACCGAAGCTTTCTTT
TRBD2 TRBJ2-3 TRBV29-1 NA CSVEGGGRLPDTQYF TGCAGCGTTGAGGGGGGCGGGAGGCTGCCAGATACGCAGTATTTT
NA TRBJ1-2 TRBV10-1 many CASSGERNYGYTF TGCGCCAGCAGTGGCGAGAGAAACTATGGCTACACCTTC
TRBD2 TRBJ2-7 TRBV5-8 NA CASSPLSPSGIREQYF TGTGCCAGCAGCCCCCTGTCCCCTAGCGGAATAAGGGAGCAGTACTTC
NA TRBJ2-3 TRBV7-8 NA CASSTRDLADTQYF TGTGCCAGCAGCACCCGGGACCTGGCAGATACGCAGTATTTT
TRBD1 TRBJ2-1 TRBV2 once CASSGVGTGGLDEQFF TGTGCCAGCAGCGGAGTTGGGACAGGGGGTTTAGATGAGCAGTTCTTC
TRBD1 TRBJ2-1 TRBV6-1 NA CASGGRTGDYNEQFF TGTGCCAGCGGGGGAAGGACAGGGGACTACAATGAGCAGTTCTTC
NA TRBJ1-2 TRBV15 NA CATSRVSYGYTF TGTGCCACCAGCAGAGTGTCCTATGGCTACACCTTC
NA TRBJ2-7 TRBV7-3 NA CASSPARDHEQYF TGTGCCAGCAGCCCCGCCAGGGACCACGAGCAGTACTTC
NA TRBJ1-5 TRBV4-1 NA CASSQGAWGNQPQHF TGCGCCAGCAGCCAAGGGGCGTGGGGCAATCAGCCCCAGCATTTT
TRBD1 TRBJ2-5 TRBV5-4 once CASSVNRTGTYQETQYF TGTGCCAGCAGCGTAAACAGGACAGGGACTTACCAAGAGACCCAGTACTTC
TRBD2 TRBJ2-1 TRBV15 few CATSRDSGTHNEQFF TGTGCCACCAGCAGAGATAGCGGGACCCACAATGAGCAGTTCTTC
NA TRBJ2-7 TRBV13 NA CASSLGQGDYEQYF TGTGCCAGCAGCTTAGGCCAGGGAGACTACGAGCAGTACTTC
NA TRBJ2-5 TRBV27 NA CASRKTGRPGVAEETQYF TGTGCCAGCAGAAAGACAGGGCGGCCGGGCGTAGCGGAAGAGACCCAGTACTTC
NA TRBJ1-1 TRBV5-5 NA CASSLWAAEAFF TGTGCCAGCAGCTTGTGGGCAGCTGAAGCTTTCTTT
NA TRBJ2-4 TRBV11-3 NA CASSLGGRNIQYF TGTGCCAGCAGCTTGGGTGGCAGAAACATTCAGTACTTC
TRBD1 TRBJ2-1 TRBV19 NA CASNRDRGEGNEQFF TGTGCCAGTAACCGGGACAGGGGTGAGGGCAATGAGCAGTTCTTC
NA TRBJ2-7 TRBV14 NA CASSPRGRSTAYEQYF TGTGCCAGCAGCCCAAGGGGACGGAGTACCGCCTACGAGCAGTACTTC
TRBD1 TRBJ1-2 TRBV29-1 NA CSAFTGGYGYTF TGCAGCGCTTTCACAGGGGGGTATGGCTACACCTTC
NA TRBJ2-6 TRBV28 NA CASLTSGANVLTF TGTGCCAGCCTCACGTCTGGGGCCAACGTCCTGACTTTC
NA TRBJ2-3 TRBV28 NA CASSLSGKRADTQYF TGTGCCAGCAGTTTAAGCGGCAAGCGAGCAGATACGCAGTATTTT
NA TRBJ2-7 TRBV2 many CASSDSWPSPYEQYF TGTGCCAGCAGTGATAGCTGGCCTTCCCCCTACGAGCAGTACTTC
NA TRBJ2-1 TRBV6-1 NA CASSEEAEYNEQFF TGTGCCAGCAGTGAGGAGGCAGAGTACAATGAGCAGTTCTTC
NA TRBJ2-1 TRBV2 NA CASDRVAALNEQFF TGTGCCAGCGACAGGGTAGCGGCACTGAATGAGCAGTTCTTC
NA TRBJ2-2 TRBV20-1 NA CSARGLGELFF TGCAGTGCGAGGGGCTTGGGGGAGCTGTTTTTT
TRBD1 TRBJ2-7 TRBV6-1 NA CASHRGSGSGEQYF TGTGCCAGTCACAGGGGTTCCGGGTCCGGGGAGCAGTACTTC
NA TRBJ1-2 TRBV5-1 NA CASSGSDTVYGYTF TGCGCCAGCAGCGGAAGTGACACCGTCTATGGCTACACCTTC
TRBD1 TRBJ2-3 TRBV29-1 NA CSVAPTGDTDTQYF TGCAGCGTTGCTCCTACAGGGGACACAGATACGCAGTATTTT
TRBD1 TRBJ2-7 TRBV5-1 NA CASSLVTGGPSYEQYF TGCGCCAGCAGCTTGGTTACAGGGGGACCGTCCTACGAGCAGTACTTC
NA TRBJ2-1 TRBV29-1 NA CSVNTGTSMGGEQFF TGCAGCGTCAATACCGGGACCTCAATGGGCGGTGAGCAGTTCTTC
TRBD2 TRBJ2-7 TRBV27 NA CASSLNGLAGGRGKGYEQYF TGTGCCAGCAGTTTAAACGGACTAGCGGGCGGTAGAGGGAAAGGCTACGAGCAGTACTTC
NA TRBJ2-3 TRBV30 once CAWRVGPRGGTQYF TGTGCCTGGAGGGTGGGTCCCAGGGGGGGTACGCAGTATTTT
TRBD1 TRBJ2-3 TRBV5-1 NA CASSLGTGVTDTQYF TGCGCCAGCAGCTTGGGGACAGGGGTCACAGATACGCAGTATTTT
TRBD1 TRBJ1-2 TRBV5-1 NA CASSLHLDRAGYGYTF TGCGCCAGCAGCTTGCATCTGGACAGGGCTGGCTATGGCTACACCTTC